This TCR beta chain was sequenced in a study of CD8 T cells in ankylosing spondylitis. TCRdb re-derived calls from the 5' RACE reads in MiXCR, one entry per CDR3 protein. The top ten hold about 4.3% of the sample, which has 150,000 to 200,000 distinct CDR3 sequences, 15% to 20% seen once. This clonotype was counted at least ten times. Source material: blood, either unsorted or a sorted T cell fraction (not recorded which). This receptor was identified in a male donor between 10 and 30 years old with ankylosing spondylitis or in good health (not recorded which).

The CDR3 nucleotides are TGTGCCAGCAGCTCCGACCTGGACCCCTACAATGAGCAGTTCTTC. This codes for CASSSDLDPYNEQFF. The J gene is TRBJ2-1, the V gene TRBV7-2, with no clear D. The germline V gene encodes CDR1 SGHTA and CDR2 FQGNSA. CDR3 length: 15 residues. V dropped 4 bases and J dropped 2 bases, with 12 bases sitting between them.